This entry lists 15 T cell receptor beta chains sequenced from one sample in a study of shared clonotypes between healthy human individuals. The method was immunoSEQ multiplex PCR; TCRdb's version includes in-frame clones alone and lacks a portion of them. Here the sample spans around 1,100,000 clones, around 77% being singletons. Sequences were obtained from memory CD4+ T cells from PBMCs. Stated subset: CD45RA-negative fraction. The origin of the receptors is a man aged 18-30 years in good health. Some clones in this sample may be carry-over from other donors' samples.

This clone came up once. This may come from a read error, since a much larger clone is one base off. V is TRBV18 and J is TRBJ1-5; no reliable D call. The CDR3 extends over 14 amino acids. The germline CDR1 and CDR2 sequences are KGHSH and LQKENI. V lost 3 bases, J lost 3 bases, and 9 bases lay in between. The CDR3 protein is CASSPGGVNQPQHF. CDR3 nucleotides: TGTGCCAGCTCACCGGGCGGAGTCAATCAGCCCCAGCATTTT. The entire variable domain, with the rest obtained from reference TRBV18 and TRBJ1-5, is as follows: NAGVMQNPRHLVRRRGQEARLRCSPMKGHSHVYWYRQLPEEGLKFMVYLQKENIIDESGMPKERFSAEFPKEGPSILRIQQVVRGDSAAYFCASSPGGVNQPQHFGDGTRLSIL.

The chain uses TRBV28 and TRBJ1-1, with 8 bases that match TRBD1. Germline V gene lookup returns CDR1 MDHEN and CDR2 SYDVKM. Germline trimming cut 6 bases from V and 2 bases from J; bases unmatched to any gene: 5. CDR3 length: 14 amino acids. CDR3 nucleotide sequence: TGTGCCAGCAGCACGGCAGGGGGCAACACTGAAGCTTTCTTT. Its translation is CASSTAGGNTEAFF.

This chain links TRBV2 with TRBJ2-7; 10 bases agree with TRBD2. This CDR3 comprises 17 residues. The germline V gene has CDR1 SNHLY and CDR2 FYNNEI. Germline trimming cut 4 bases from V and 4 bases from J; bases unmatched to any gene: 13. The CDR3 nucleotides read TGTGCCAGCAGTGGAGGAAGCGGGAGGGCCAACTCGTACGAGCAGTACTTC. Protein: CASSGGSGRANSYEQYF.

This clone occurred many times. The rearrangement uses TRBV2 and TRBJ1-1; D gene ambiguous. V lost 7 bases and J lost 4, with 13 bases in between. CDR1 is SNHLY and CDR2 is FYNNEI in the germline V gene. The CDR3 contains 13 residues. In nucleotides, the CDR3 is TGTGCCAGCAAAGAGGAGGTGGGCACTGAAGCTTTCTTT. Translation: CASKEEVGTEAFF.

This clone came up a few times. This sample also contains other DNA sequences that code for the same CDR3. This chain links TRBV5-6 with TRBJ2-3, with 13 bases matching TRBD2. Germline CDR1 SGHDT, CDR2 YYEEEE. This CDR3 spans 16 amino acids. After removal of 4 bases from V and 1 base from J, the junction contained 3 bases not matched to a gene. CDR3 sequence (DNA): TGTGCCAGCAGCCTGGGACTAGCGGGACGCACAGATACGCAGTATTTT. Translated, it gives CASSLGLAGRTDTQYF.

In this sample, this clone turned up a few times. This CDR3 is also generated by other DNA sequences in the sample. The genes are TRBV28 and TRBJ1-2; D is unresolved. The CDR3 runs to 12 residues. Trimming shortened V by 6 bases and J by 4 bases, and 9 bases separated the two germline ends. Germline loops: CDR1 MDHEN, CDR2 SYDVKM. The chain's CDR3 is CASSFLSYGYTF. The CDR3 nucleotides are TGTGCCAGCAGCTTTCTCTCCTATGGCTACACCTTC.

J is TRBJ1-5 and V is TRBV4-3, with D perhaps TRBD1 (5 bases). V lost 0 bases, J lost 7 bases, and 10 bases lay in between. The germline CDR1 and CDR2 sequences are LGHNA and YSLEER. This CDR3 is 14 amino acids long. CDR3 nucleotide sequence: TGCGCCAGCAGCCAAGATGCCCGGGGCCAGCCCCAGCATTTT. As protein: CASSQDARGQPQHF.

This chain links TRBV7-3 with TRBJ2-7; 8 bases align to TRBD2. V was clipped by 5 bases and J by 3 bases; unmatched bases: 9. Germline loops: CDR1 SGHTA, CDR2 FQGTGA. The CDR3 spans 15 residues. Written as DNA, the CDR3 is TGTGCCAGCAGCCGGAGCGGGAGTTCTGACTACGAGCAGTACTTC. This codes for CASSRSGSSDYEQYF.

There are a few counts of this clone. The J gene is TRBJ1-2, the V gene TRBV6-1; D perhaps matches TRBD1 (6 bases). This CDR3 has 12 amino acids. Between the trimmed V and J ends, which lost 7 bases and 4 bases, there was a span of 10 bases. In germline, CDR1 is MNHNS, CDR2 SASEGT. This chain's CDR3 is CASTRGSYGYTF. As DNA, the CDR3 is TGTGCCAGCACTAGGGGGAGCTATGGCTACACCTTC.

This clone was seen many times. The chain uses TRBV10-3 and TRBJ2-1; TRBD1 might be the D (5 bases). The CDR3 spans 13 residues. CDR1 is ENHRY, CDR2 SYGVKD, per germline. Trimming removed 4 bases at V and 4 bases at J, with 8 bases between. In DNA form, the CDR3 reads TGTGCCATCAGTGGGGCAGGGTACAATGAGCAGTTCTTC. Translated: CAISGAGYNEQFF.

The rearrangement joins TRBV4-3 to TRBJ1-4; the D is unclear. Germline V gene data show CDR1 as LGHNA and CDR2 as YSLEER. The V end was cut by 0 bases, the J end by 5 bases, with 10 bases between. The CDR3 runs 15 residues. CDR3 nucleotides: TGCGCCAGCAGCCAAGATTTGGGCCAAAATGAAAAACTGTTTTTT. Its protein product is CASSQDLGQNEKLFF.

The CDR3 region has the DNA TGTGCCAGCAGCCGGGGACAGGGCCCCTACGAGCAGTACTTC. This translates into CASSRGQGPYEQYF. The rearrangement uses TRBV14 and TRBJ2-7; 9 positions agree with TRBD1. V lost 4 bases to trimming and J lost 2 bases; unmatched junction nucleotides: 3. The germline gives CDR1 SGHDN, CDR2 FVKESK. This CDR3 contains 14 residues.

The V and J genes are TRBV7-2 and TRBJ2-5; 12 nucleotides agree with TRBD2. This CDR3 contains 18 residues. The V gene end was trimmed by 6 bases and the J gene end by 5 bases; junction bases not matched to a gene: 16. Per the germline V gene, CDR1 is SGHTA and CDR2 is FQGNSA. The CDR3 protein is CASSPIPGLAGRRETQYF. CDR3 in DNA: TGTGCCAGCAGTCCCATCCCCGGACTAGCGGGAAGGAGGGAGACCCAGTACTTC.

About this clone itself: The same CDR3 can be traced to other DNA sequences in this sample. The CDR3 DNA follows: TGTGCCTGGAGTGCGTCGGGGTATGAGCAGTTCTTC. It encodes CAWSASGYEQFF. The chain uses TRBV30 and TRBJ2-1; D might be TRBD2 (5 bases). The germline CDR1 and CDR2 sequences are GTSNPN and SVGIG (reference sequence). This CDR3 is 12 amino acids long. V lost 1 base and J lost 8, with 9 bases in between.

In this sample, this clone turned up a few times. The chain carries TRBV5-8 and TRBJ1-4; 7 nucleotides align to TRBD1. V dropped 4 bases and J dropped 5; count of bases not matched to a gene: 8. The CDR3 spans 15 residues. In germline, CDR1 is SGHTS, CDR2 YDEGEE. CDR3 amino acids: CASSGRQGLNEKLFF. CDR3 coding DNA: TGTGCCAGCAGCGGACGACAGGGTTTAAATGAAAAACTGTTTTTT.